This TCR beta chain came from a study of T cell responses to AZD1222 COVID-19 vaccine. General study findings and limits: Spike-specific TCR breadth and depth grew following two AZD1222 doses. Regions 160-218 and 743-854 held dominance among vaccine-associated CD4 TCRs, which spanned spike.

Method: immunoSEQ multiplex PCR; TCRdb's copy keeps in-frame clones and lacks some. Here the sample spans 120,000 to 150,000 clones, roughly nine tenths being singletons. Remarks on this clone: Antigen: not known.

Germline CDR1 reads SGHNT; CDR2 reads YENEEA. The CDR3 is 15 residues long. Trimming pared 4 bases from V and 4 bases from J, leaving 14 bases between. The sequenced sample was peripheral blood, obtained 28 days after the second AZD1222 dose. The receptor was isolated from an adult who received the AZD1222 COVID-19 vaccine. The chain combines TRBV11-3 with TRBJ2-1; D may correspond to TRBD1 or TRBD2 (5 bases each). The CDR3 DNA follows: TGTGCCAGCAGCTCGGGGCTAACCGGTTACAATGAGCAGTTCTTC. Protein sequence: CASSSGLTGYNEQFF.